These T cell receptor beta chains were read from a single sample in a study of T cell clusters in autoimmune cytopenias. TCRdb re-called the multiplex PCR reads; one entry per CDR3 protein, DNA not given. This listing includes about 2,200 distinct CDR3 sequences. Sequencing used peripheral blood. Receptors were obtained from a human donor with an autoimmune cytopenia or autoimmune hepatitis (not recorded which). Each CDR3 is given with its conserved first and last residue. Only part of the rows carry a size: once, few, many, or a class if the clone is expanded.

J gene: TRBJ2-7; clone size: medium-sized; V gene: TRBV6-2/TRBV6-3; CDR3 protein: CASSRQGSSYEQYF
J gene: TRBJ2-1; clone size: medium-sized; V gene: TRBV10-3; CDR3 protein: CAISGLLGTSGRRIEQFF
J gene: TRBJ1-5; clone size: NA; V gene: TRBV4-3; CDR3 protein: CASSQDSNQPQHF
J gene: TRBJ1-5; clone size: NA; V gene: TRBV19; CDR3 protein: CASSPERHQPQHF
J gene: TRBJ2-7; clone size: NA; V gene: TRBV19; CDR3 protein: CASSIDGTGGTRGEQYF
J gene: TRBJ2-5; clone size: medium-sized; V gene: TRBV4-3; CDR3 protein: CASSQGFPKTQYF
J gene: TRBJ2-1; clone size: NA; V gene: TRBV5-1; CDR3 protein: CASSLGGYNEQFF
J gene: TRBJ1-6; clone size: NA; V gene: TRBV7-9; CDR3 protein: CASSKGTGGSLHF
J gene: TRBJ1-5; clone size: medium-sized; V gene: TRBV7-9; CDR3 protein: CASSSSRASGNQPQHF
J gene: TRBJ2-7; clone size: NA; V gene: TRBV20-1; CDR3 protein: CSARDGDEQYF
J gene: TRBJ2-3; clone size: medium-sized; V gene: TRBV7-6; CDR3 protein: CASSLAGPPSTDTQYF
J gene: TRBJ2-1; clone size: NA; V gene: TRBV20-1; CDR3 protein: CSAYPAGGSNEQFF
J gene: TRBJ1-5; clone size: NA; V gene: TRBV7-2; CDR3 protein: CASSLQMNQPQHF
J gene: TRBJ1-2; clone size: medium-sized; V gene: TRBV18; CDR3 protein: CASSPRGDYGYTF
J gene: TRBJ2-7; clone size: NA; V gene: TRBV5-1; CDR3 protein: CASSLARGTSGTEQYF
J gene: TRBJ2-4; clone size: NA; V gene: TRBV20-1; CDR3 protein: CSAGPTQVAKNIQYF
J gene: TRBJ2-2; clone size: NA; V gene: TRBV5-1; CDR3 protein: CASSLGSTGELFF
J gene: TRBJ2-2; clone size: medium-sized; V gene: TRBV5-5; CDR3 protein: CASSQLGGVYTNTGELFF
J gene: TRBJ1-1; clone size: large; V gene: TRBV5-1; CDR3 protein: CASSLLLGDTEAFF
J gene: TRBJ1-2; clone size: large; V gene: TRBV5-5; CDR3 protein: CASSFNRDRLASGYTF
J gene: TRBJ2-7; clone size: medium-sized; V gene: TRBV12-3/TRBV12-4; CDR3 protein: CASSLQGSYEQYF
J gene: TRBJ1-1; clone size: NA; V gene: TRBV7-9; CDR3 protein: CASILVNTEAFF
J gene: TRBJ2-2; clone size: NA; V gene: TRBV5-1; CDR3 protein: CASSLASQGLGGELFF
J gene: TRBJ2-1; clone size: NA; V gene: TRBV11-3; CDR3 protein: CASSPHFTGGRSYNEQFF
J gene: TRBJ2-6; clone size: NA; V gene: TRBV5-1; CDR3 protein: CASSLSPGSGANVLTF
J gene: TRBJ1-2; clone size: NA; V gene: TRBV19; CDR3 protein: CASSPLGHLNYGYTF
J gene: TRBJ1-2; clone size: NA; V gene: TRBV19; CDR3 protein: CATRHYSNYGYTF
J gene: TRBJ2-5; clone size: NA; V gene: TRBV11-3; CDR3 protein: CASSWGTAETQYF
J gene: TRBJ1-6; clone size: medium-sized; V gene: TRBV27; CDR3 protein: CASSLSGTGTTPLHF
J gene: TRBJ1-6; clone size: medium-sized; V gene: TRBV19; CDR3 protein: CASTMSSYNSPLHF
J gene: TRBJ2-7; clone size: medium-sized; V gene: TRBV19; CDR3 protein: CASSPRDSPSYEQYF
J gene: TRBJ2-7; clone size: NA; V gene: TRBV20-1; CDR3 protein: CSARDQPGTSIYEQYF
J gene: TRBJ2-1; clone size: NA; V gene: TRBV21-1; CDR3 protein: CASSKVDGDRPRNEQFF
J gene: TRBJ1-1; clone size: NA; V gene: TRBV19; CDR3 protein: CASSINPIFFPEAFF
J gene: TRBJ1-2; clone size: large; V gene: TRBV7-2; CDR3 protein: CASSPTLLYGYTF
J gene: TRBJ2-6; clone size: medium-sized; V gene: TRBV7-9; CDR3 protein: CASSSWGANVLTF
J gene: TRBJ2-7; clone size: NA; V gene: TRBV7-9; CDR3 protein: CASSFDIHEQYF
J gene: TRBJ1-5; clone size: NA; V gene: TRBV7-9; CDR3 protein: CASSWPPSGGAGDEPQHF
J gene: TRBJ1-5; clone size: medium-sized; V gene: TRBV20-1; CDR3 protein: CSARATSNQPQHF
J gene: TRBJ2-5; clone size: medium-sized; V gene: TRBV5-1; CDR3 protein: CASGASVGGGETQYF
J gene: TRBJ2-3; clone size: medium-sized; V gene: TRBV7-9; CDR3 protein: CASSHREWSATDTQYF
J gene: TRBJ1-1; clone size: NA; V gene: TRBV19; CDR3 protein: CATSGGRWTEAFF
J gene: TRBJ2-2; clone size: medium-sized; V gene: TRBV30; CDR3 protein: CAWRVAGRGELFF
J gene: TRBJ1-1; clone size: NA; V gene: TRBV4-3; CDR3 protein: CASSQGDYPLATEAFF
J gene: TRBJ1-2; clone size: NA; V gene: TRBV19; CDR3 protein: CASSIRQTSNYGYTF
J gene: TRBJ2-1; clone size: NA; V gene: TRBV4-3; CDR3 protein: CASSYRTGDNEQFF
J gene: TRBJ2-2; clone size: NA; V gene: TRBV5-6; CDR3 protein: CASNFPQGDTGELFF
J gene: TRBJ2-3; clone size: medium-sized; V gene: TRBV7-6; CDR3 protein: CASSAGTGNTDTQYF
J gene: TRBJ2-1; clone size: NA; V gene: TRBV5-1; CDR3 protein: CASSLGLPGGYNEQFF
J gene: TRBJ2-3; clone size: medium-sized; V gene: TRBV6-4; CDR3 protein: CASSPRTGGGGTQYF
J gene: TRBJ2-5; clone size: NA; V gene: TRBV20-1; CDR3 protein: CSAREPRKREQETQYF
J gene: TRBJ2-1; clone size: NA; V gene: TRBV20-1; CDR3 protein: CSARDRSAPTGEQFF
J gene: TRBJ1-2; clone size: medium-sized; V gene: TRBV29-1; CDR3 protein: CSVVGGGGKNYGYTF